Shown below are 14 T cell receptor beta chains from a single sample sequenced in a study of CD8 T cells in ankylosing spondylitis. One entry per CDR3 protein results from TCRdb running MiXCR on the 5' RACE reads. The table records around 230,000 distinct CDR3 sequences, around 7.8% of them present only once. Sequenced material: blood, either unsorted or a sorted T cell fraction (not recorded which). These receptors originate from a male donor with ankylosing spondylitis or in good health (not recorded which).

This clonotype was counted ten times or more. The chain carries TRBV5-1 and TRBJ2-3, with 12 bases identical to TRBD2. The CDR3 contains 18 residues. With 4 bases clipped from V and 1 base from J, the junction kept 10 bases outside the gene matches. Germline V gives CDR1 SGHRS, CDR2 YFSETQ. This CDR3 reads CASSPGTSGQQGTDTQYF. CDR3 bases: TGCGCCAGCAGCCCAGGGACTAGCGGGCAACAAGGCACAGATACGCAGTATTTT.

The chain joins TRBV11-2 to TRBJ2-1, with 7 bases identical to TRBD1. The germline V gene encodes CDR1 SGHAT and CDR2 FQNNGV. The CDR3 is made up of 12 amino acids. V was pared by 5 bases and J by 12 bases, with 7 bases of the junction left unmatched. As DNA, the CDR3 is TGTGCCAGCAGCCCTCGGACAGGTGTGCAGTTCTTC. Residues: CASSPRTGVQFF.

This clonotype was observed at least ten times. This chain uses TRBV7-9 with TRBJ1-2; D remains unclear. V lost 1 base to trimming and J lost 4 bases, with 7 bases between them. The germline V gene encodes CDR1 SEHNR and CDR2 FQNEAQ (reference sequence). The CDR3 extends over 13 amino acids. In nucleotides, the CDR3 is TGTGCCAGCAGCTTAGAGTCAGGCTATGGCTACACCTTC. This translates into CASSLESGYGYTF.

The table lists this clonotype with many counts. This chain joins TRBV18 and TRBJ2-7; the match to TRBD1 covers 8 bases. The CDR3 sequence is 14 residues long. Germline V lookup: CDR1 KGHSH, CDR2 LQKENI. Losses at the gene ends were 3 bases for V and 2 bases for J; bases not matched to a gene: 3. The CDR3 sequence is CASSPGQAAYEQYF. The CDR3 nucleotides read TGTGCCAGCTCACCGGGACAGGCGGCCTACGAGCAGTACTTC.

This clonotype was seen at least ten times. The chain carries TRBV6-1 and TRBJ1-5; TRBD1 might be the D (5 bases). In germline, CDR1 is MNHNS, CDR2 SASEGT. This CDR3 region has 16 residues. The V gene lost 4 bases and the J gene lost 3 bases, with 16 bases spanning the gap. CDR3 residues: CASSVPKGRNNQPQHF. The CDR3 DNA reads as TGTGCCAGCAGTGTCCCCAAGGGGAGGAACAATCAGCCCCAGCATTTT.

There are many counts of this clonotype. Relative to the germline gene, one junction end is altered; a read error may explain this. The gene calls are TRBV7-7 and TRBJ2-5; D not resolved. Per the germline V gene, CDR1 is SSHAT and CDR2 is FNYEAQ (reference sequence). This CDR3 comprises 16 residues. CDR3 amino acids: CASSLGRLVGSETQYF. CDR3 DNA sequence: TGTGCTAGCAGCTTAGGTCGGCTAGTGGGGTCCGAGACCCAGTACTTC.

Comments on this clonotype: A much larger clonotype is one base distant, so this may be a read error. Because the CDR3 is missing its conserved closing phenylalanine or tryptophan, this is likely a read error. The J gene is TRBJ2-1, the V gene TRBV20-1; maybe TRBD1 (6 bases). The CDR3 runs 16 residues. Trimming shortened V by 3 bases and J by 2 bases, and 17 bases separated the two germline ends. In germline, CDR1 is DFQATT, CDR2 SNEGSKA (reference sequence). The CDR3 region has the DNA TGCAGTGCTAGGGCCCACAGGGACCCGCCCTACAATGAGCAGTTCTCC. Translated, it gives CSARAHRDPPYNEQFS.

This clonotype occurred many times. The chain employs TRBV25-1 and TRBJ1-5, with 7 bases lining up with TRBD1. V shed 4 bases and J 6 bases; nucleotides not matched to a gene: 6. CDR1 and CDR2 from the germline V gene are MGHDK and SYGVNS. This CDR3 contains 14 residues. The CDR3 reads CASSGRGLGQPQHF. The CDR3 DNA is TGTGCCAGCAGTGGAAGGGGGCTAGGTCAGCCCCAGCATTTT. The entire variable domain, with the rest obtained from reference TRBV25-1 and TRBJ1-5, is as follows: EADIYQTPRYLVIGTGKKITLECSQTMGHDKMYWYQQDPGMELHLIHYSYGVNSTEKGDLSSESTVSRIRTEHFPLTLESARPSHTSQYLCASSGRGLGQPQHFGDGTRLSIL.

This clonotype occurred many times. Here the CDR3 reads CASRLTGFAYEQYF. DNA of the CDR3: TGTGCCAGCAGGCTGACAGGGTTTGCCTACGAGCAGTACTTC. The genes are TRBV6-1 and TRBJ2-7; 7 nucleotides match TRBD1. V dropped 6 bases and J dropped 2; count of bases not matched to a gene: 7. The germline CDR1 and CDR2 sequences are MNHNS and SASEGT. The CDR3 runs 14 residues.

At least ten counts were recorded for this clonotype. The chain uses TRBV11-1 and TRBJ2-1; no definite D call. CDR3 length: 13 residues. Germline V gives CDR1 SGHAT, CDR2 FQDESV (reference sequence). V lost 1 base and J lost 8, with 9 bases in between. The CDR3 nucleotides are TGTGCCAGCAGCTTAGGGGAATGGTATGAGCAGTTCTTC. It encodes CASSLGEWYEQFF.

This clonotype was picked up many times. The V call is TRBV7-8, the J call TRBJ2-3; 7 positions agree with TRBD2. The germline CDR1 and CDR2 sequences are SGHVS and FQNEAQ. Germline trimming cut 5 bases from V and 3 bases from J; bases unmatched to any gene: 11. The CDR3 totals 16 residues. CDR3 amino acids: CASSPRRASGTDTQYF. CDR3 coding DNA: TGTGCCAGCAGCCCTCGGCGGGCTAGCGGTACAGATACGCAGTATTTT.

This clonotype was observed at least ten times. This chain uses TRBV20-1 with TRBJ1-1; the D is unclear. CDR1 and CDR2 from the germline V gene are DFQATT and SNEGSKA (reference sequence). This CDR3 has 14 residues. The germline V and J ends were trimmed by 7 bases and 1 base, with 16 bases remaining between them. DNA of the CDR3: TGCAGTGTTACCTCCGGCGGCCCGAACACTGAAGCTTTCTTT. Amino acid sequence: CSVTSGGPNTEAFF.

This clonotype was picked up many times. J is TRBJ2-7 and V is TRBV27; 9 nucleotides line up with TRBD2. V lost 5 bases, J lost 6 bases, and 8 bases stayed unmatched. Germline values: CDR1 MNHEY, CDR2 SMNVEV (reference sequence). There are 14 residues in the CDR3. The DNA for the CDR3 is TGTGCCAGCAGTAATAGCGGGAGCCCCTTCGAGCAGTACTTC. Translation gives CASSNSGSPFEQYF.

The chain joins TRBV7-6 to TRBJ1-5, with D unresolved. V gave up 5 bases and J gave up 4 bases, with 9 bases separating them. CDR1 and CDR2 (germline): SGHVS, FNYEAQ. The CDR3 contains 13 residues. CDR3 DNA sequence: TGTGCCAGCAGCGAGGGCAGGAATCAGCCCCAGCATTTT. This gives the protein CASSEGRNQPQHF. Filled out from reference TRBV7-6 and TRBJ1-5, the complete variable domain reads GAGVSQSPRYKVTKRGQDVALRCDPISGHVSLYWYRQALGQGPEFLTYFNYEAQQDKSGLPNDRFSAERPEGSISTLTIQRTEQRDSAMYRCASSEGRNQPQHFGDGTRLSIL.